These 22 T cell receptor beta chains were sequenced from one sample in a study of control samples from healthy donors and cancer patients. TCRdb keeps only in-frame clones here, not all; method: immunoSEQ multiplex PCR. This table has under 65,000 clones, approximately 90% appearing once. The sequenced sample was PBMCs. The receptors derive from a man aged 25-45 years with colorectal cancer.

The chain joins TRBV7-6 to TRBJ2-6, with D possibly being TRBD1 or TRBD2 (5 bases each). V shed 2 bases and J shed 3 bases, with 14 bases lying between them. The CDR3 consists of 17 residues. CDR1 is SGHVS and CDR2 is FNYEAQ in the germline V gene. The CDR3 nucleotides read TGTGCCAGCAGCTTAAACCGGGACGGGGTTGGGGCCAACGTCCTGACTTTC. Protein: CASSLNRDGVGANVLTF.

The CDR3 reads CASSPTGGDTGELFF. CDR3 nucleotides: TGTGCCAGCAGCCCCACCGGTGGGGACACCGGGGAGCTGTTTTTT. V is TRBV6-4 and J is TRBJ2-2; D is uncertain. This CDR3 has 15 residues. The germline CDR1 and CDR2 sequences are MRHNA and SNTAGT. The germline V and J ends were trimmed by 6 bases and 3 bases, with 14 bases remaining between them.

The gene calls are TRBV12-3 or TRBV12-4 and TRBJ1-2; D gene unclear. Deletions cut 5 bases from V and 2 bases from J, with 9 bases between. The CDR3 extends over 13 amino acids. The DNA of the CDR3 is TGTGCCAGCAGTAGGACGGGGAACTATGGCTACACCTTC. It yields the protein CASSRTGNYGYTF.

The V and J genes are TRBV6-5 and TRBJ1-6; D is possibly TRBD1 (5 bases). CDR1 and CDR2 from the germline V gene are MNHEY and SVGAGI. The CDR3 extends over 13 amino acids. V shed 8 bases and J shed 7 bases, with 12 bases lying between them. CDR3: CASQGPVNSPLHF. The CDR3 region has the DNA TGTGCCAGCCAGGGCCCTGTAAATTCACCCCTCCACTTT.

The chain employs TRBV24-1 and TRBJ2-5; a weak D match, TRBD2 (5 bases). CDR3 size: 16 residues. Germline CDR1 and CDR2: KGHDR and SFDVKD. Trimming pared 2 bases from V and 2 bases from J, leaving 14 bases between. CDR3 in DNA: TGTGCCACCAGTGATTATACGGGAACCCGACAAGAGACCCAGTACTTC. Translating gives CATSDYTGTRQETQYF.

With respect to this clone: Sequence at one end of the junction differs from germline and may be a read error. The chain joins TRBV27 to TRBJ1-6, with TRBD1 identical over 7 bases. CDR1 MNHEY and CDR2 SMNVEV come from the germline V gene (reference sequence). There are 16 residues in the CDR3. CDR3 nucleotides: TGTGCCGGCAGTCCTAACCACAGGGGAGTTAATTCACCCCTCCACTTT. Residues: CAGSPNHRGVNSPLHF.

The chain combines TRBV9 with TRBJ2-1; D gene uncertain. Trimming stripped 4 bases from V and 0 bases from J, with 5 bases between. In germline, CDR1 is SGDLS, CDR2 YYNGEE. CDR3 length equals 13 residues. The CDR3 region is CASSSSSYNEQFF. For the CDR3, the DNA is TGTGCCAGCAGCTCGAGCTCCTACAATGAGCAGTTCTTC.

The chain couples TRBV7-9 to TRBJ2-1, with D possibly being TRBD2 (5 bases). Germline CDR1 and CDR2: SEHNR and FQNEAQ (reference sequence). Trimming stripped 5 bases from V and 10 bases from J, with 9 bases between. CDR3 length: 11 amino acids. CDR3 nucleotides: TGTGCCAGCAGCCCACTAGTGGAGCAGTTCTTC. It codes for CASSPLVEQFF.

With regard to this clone: The limits of the CDR3 on the DNA are not certain, so only TCRdb's listed CDR3 is given. This chain uses TRBV4-1 with TRBJ1-2. The V gene's germline CDR1 is MGHRA and CDR2 YSYEKL. The CDR3 has 20 amino acids, counting both end residues. CDR3 sequence: CASSQDLPMATPSVQSIRTF.

This clone was seen just once. In nucleotides, the CDR3 is TGTGCCAGCAGTCCTACAGGGCTAGAGACCCAGTACTTC. Protein sequence: CASSPTGLETQYF. V and J are TRBV11-3 and TRBJ2-5; weak D call: TRBD1 (6 bases). V lost 6 bases to trimming and J lost 4 bases, with 12 bases between them. CDR1 is SGHNT and CDR2 is YENEEA in the germline V gene. CDR3 size: 13 residues.

This chain uses TRBV2 with TRBJ2-4; D may correspond to TRBD1 or TRBD2 (5 bases each). Deletions cut 5 bases from V and 9 bases from J, with 14 bases between. Germline lookup yields CDR1 SNHLY and CDR2 FYNNEI. The CDR3 totals 13 residues. The CDR3 DNA follows: TGTGCCAGCAGTTTGGCTTGGGGGAGCATTCAGTACTTC. It translates to CASSLAWGSIQYF.

The genes are TRBV30 and TRBJ1-1, with D possibly TRBD1 on 6 matching bases. The CDR3 spans 14 residues. Germline lookup yields CDR1 GTSNPN and CDR2 SVGIG (reference sequence). V gave up 2 bases and J gave up 5 bases, with 15 bases separating them. The CDR3 loop reads CAWSQEGERTEAFF. The CDR3, as DNA: TGTGCCTGGAGTCAAGAGGGGGAGAGGACTGAAGCTTTCTTT.

This clone was detected once. This chain uses TRBV19 with TRBJ2-4; TRBD2 aligns across 8 bases. Looked up from germline, CDR1 is LNHDA and CDR2 is SQIVND (reference sequence). Trimming cost V 5 bases and J 4 bases; bases outside gene matches: 10. The length of the CDR3 is 16 residues. CDR3 in DNA: TGTGCCAGTAGTCCGGGGGGGGCAAGGGCGAAAAACATTCAGTACTTC. It codes for CASSPGGARAKNIQYF. Filled out from reference TRBV19 and TRBJ2-4, the complete variable domain reads DGGITQSPKYLFRKEGQNVTLSCEQNLNHDAMYWYRQDPGQGLRLIYYSQIVNDFQKGDIAEGYSVSREKKESFPLTVTSAQKNPTAFYLCASSPGGARAKNIQYFGAGTRLSVL.

CDR3 DNA sequence: TGTGCCAGCAGGCCGGGGTCTGCCTACGAGCAGTACGTC. Translating gives CASRPGSAYEQYV. The chain is built from TRBV6-1 and TRBJ2-7; perhaps TRBD2 as D (5 bases). The V gene lost 6 bases and the J gene lost 2 bases, with 11 bases spanning the gap. This CDR3 is built from 13 residues. Germline V gives CDR1 MNHNS, CDR2 SASEGT.

The CDR3 sequence is CAWSVVQESEKLFF. The CDR3 DNA sequence: TGTGCCTGGAGTGTCGTCCAGGAGAGTGAAAAACTGTTTTTT. V gene TRBV30 combines with J gene TRBJ1-4; D is uncertain. In germline, CDR1 is GTSNPN, CDR2 SVGIG (reference sequence). V lost 0 bases, J lost 7 bases, and 12 bases lay in between. The CDR3 is made up of 14 amino acids.

The rearrangement uses TRBV5-6 and TRBJ2-1; D is undetermined. The V gene lost 1 base and the J gene lost 1 base, with 12 bases spanning the gap. This CDR3 is 16 amino acids long. Germline V gene data show CDR1 as SGHDT and CDR2 as YYEEEE. This CDR3 is CASSLPSVSSYNEQFF. CDR3 coding DNA: TGTGCCAGCAGCTTGCCCAGCGTCTCTTCCTACAATGAGCAGTTCTTC.

The genes are TRBV5-4 and TRBJ2-3; TRBD2 agrees at 7 bases. This CDR3 is 16 amino acids long. The ends lost 0 bases at V and 5 bases at J; junction bases unmatched: 9. Germline CDR1 reads SGHNT; CDR2 reads YYREEE (reference sequence). The CDR3 DNA sequence: TGTGCCAGCAGCTTGGGGAAGAGCGGGGTTAGAGATACGCAGTATTTT. Amino acids: CASSLGKSGVRDTQYF.

The chain couples TRBV10-3 to TRBJ2-2; 10 positions agree with TRBD1. Trimming cost V 8 bases and J 2 bases; bases outside gene matches: 11. Germline CDR1 ENHRY, CDR2 SYGVKD. The CDR3 runs to 17 residues. The CDR3 region is CAIWDRGKSKNTGELFF. CDR3 nucleotides: TGTGCCATCTGGGACAGGGGTAAAAGCAAAAACACCGGGGAGCTGTTTTTT.

V and J are TRBV15 and TRBJ2-6; tentatively, D is TRBD2 (5 bases). There are 13 residues in the CDR3. CDR1 is LNHNV and CDR2 is YYDKDF in the germline V gene (reference sequence). V dropped 8 bases and J dropped 0 bases, with 5 bases sitting between them. CDR3 nucleotide sequence: TGTGCCACCCGGGGCTCTGGGGCCAACGTCCTGACTTTC. Translating gives CATRGSGANVLTF.

The J gene is TRBJ1-3, the V gene TRBV5-1; unclear D gene. The CDR3 is 14 residues long. Germline V gene sequence: CDR1 SGHRS, CDR2 YFSETQ. Trimming pared 2 bases from V and 0 bases from J, leaving 6 bases between. CDR3 sequence reads: CASSFGSSGNTIYF. CDR3 coding DNA: TGCGCCAGCAGCTTCGGGTCCTCTGGAAACACCATATATTTT.

V and J are TRBV6-5 and TRBJ2-1, with D tentatively TRBD1 (6 bases). Trimming cost V 5 bases and J 5 bases, with 16 bases left between them. The CDR3 covers 15 residues. The germline gives CDR1 MNHEY, CDR2 SVGAGI. In DNA, the CDR3 is TGTGCCAGCAGTCACTACAGGGTCCGAGACAATGAGCAGTTCTTC. Its translation: CASSHYRVRDNEQFF.

This rearrangement joins TRBV29-1 to TRBJ2-5; D is unresolved. Per the germline V gene, CDR1 is SQVTM and CDR2 is ANQGSEA. The germline V and J ends were trimmed by 3 bases and 2 bases, with 10 bases remaining between them. This CDR3 has 13 amino acids. The CDR3 reads CSVDLVTQETQYF. The CDR3 DNA reads TGCAGCGTTGACTTAGTTACTCAAGAGACCCAGTACTTC.